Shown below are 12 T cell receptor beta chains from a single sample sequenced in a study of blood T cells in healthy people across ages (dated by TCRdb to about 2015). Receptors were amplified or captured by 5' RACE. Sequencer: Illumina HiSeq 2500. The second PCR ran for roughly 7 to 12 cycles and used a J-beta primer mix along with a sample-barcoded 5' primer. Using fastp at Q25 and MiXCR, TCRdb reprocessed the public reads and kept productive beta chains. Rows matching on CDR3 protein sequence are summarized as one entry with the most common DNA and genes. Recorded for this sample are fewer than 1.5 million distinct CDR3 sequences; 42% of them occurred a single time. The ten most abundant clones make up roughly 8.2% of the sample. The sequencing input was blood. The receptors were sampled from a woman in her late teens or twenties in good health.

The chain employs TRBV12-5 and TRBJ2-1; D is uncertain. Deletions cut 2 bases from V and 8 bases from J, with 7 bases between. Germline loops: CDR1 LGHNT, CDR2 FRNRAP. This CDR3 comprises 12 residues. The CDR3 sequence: CASGLTIHEQFF. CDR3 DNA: TGTGCTAGTGGTTTGACCATCCATGAGCAGTTCTTC.

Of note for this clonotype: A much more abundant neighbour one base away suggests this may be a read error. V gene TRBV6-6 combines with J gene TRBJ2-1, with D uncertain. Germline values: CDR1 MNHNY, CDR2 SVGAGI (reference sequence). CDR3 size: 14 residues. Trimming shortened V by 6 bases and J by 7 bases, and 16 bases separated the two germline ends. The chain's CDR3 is CASRDPDPRNEQFF. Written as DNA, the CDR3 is TGTGCCAGCAGGGACCCCGACCCTAGGAATGAGCAGTTCTTC.

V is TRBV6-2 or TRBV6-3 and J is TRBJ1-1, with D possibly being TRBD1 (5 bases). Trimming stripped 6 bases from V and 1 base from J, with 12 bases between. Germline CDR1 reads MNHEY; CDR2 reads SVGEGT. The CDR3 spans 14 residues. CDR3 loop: CASRPGDRNTEAFF. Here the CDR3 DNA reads TGTGCCAGCAGGCCAGGCGACAGGAACACTGAAGCTTTCTTT.

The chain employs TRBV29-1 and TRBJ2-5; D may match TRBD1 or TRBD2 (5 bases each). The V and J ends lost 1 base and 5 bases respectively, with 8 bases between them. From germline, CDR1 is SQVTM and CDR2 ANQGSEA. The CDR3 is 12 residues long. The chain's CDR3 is CSVEVGDETQYF. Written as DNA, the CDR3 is TGCAGCGTTGAAGTAGGGGACGAGACCCAGTACTTC.

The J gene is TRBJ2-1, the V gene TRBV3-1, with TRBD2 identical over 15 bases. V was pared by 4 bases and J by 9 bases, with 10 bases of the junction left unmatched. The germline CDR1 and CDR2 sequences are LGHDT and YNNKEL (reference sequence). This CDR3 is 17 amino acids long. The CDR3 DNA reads TGTGCCAGCAGCCCGAGGACTAGCGGGAGGGTAGCGGGTGAGCAGTTCTTC. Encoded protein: CASSPRTSGRVAGEQFF.

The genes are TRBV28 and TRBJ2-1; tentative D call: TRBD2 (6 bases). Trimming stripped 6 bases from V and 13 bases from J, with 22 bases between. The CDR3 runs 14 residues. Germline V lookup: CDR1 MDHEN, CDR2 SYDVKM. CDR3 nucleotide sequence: TGTGCCAGCAGCTCCAGCGGCGGGACTGGGGATCAGTTCTTC. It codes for CASSSSGGTGDQFF.

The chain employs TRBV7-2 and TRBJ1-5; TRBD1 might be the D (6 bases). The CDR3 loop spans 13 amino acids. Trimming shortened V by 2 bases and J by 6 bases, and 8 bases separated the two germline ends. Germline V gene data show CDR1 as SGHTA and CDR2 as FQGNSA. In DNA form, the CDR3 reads TGTGCCAGCAGCTTACAGGGGACTCAGCCCCAGCATTTT. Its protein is CASSLQGTQPQHF.

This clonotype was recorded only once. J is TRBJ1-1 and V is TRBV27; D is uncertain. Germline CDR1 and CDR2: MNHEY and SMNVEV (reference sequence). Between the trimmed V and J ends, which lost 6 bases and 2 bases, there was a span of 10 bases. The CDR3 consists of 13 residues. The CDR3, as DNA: TGTGCCAGCAGGGGAGAACTAAACACTGAAGCTTTCTTT. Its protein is CASRGELNTEAFF.

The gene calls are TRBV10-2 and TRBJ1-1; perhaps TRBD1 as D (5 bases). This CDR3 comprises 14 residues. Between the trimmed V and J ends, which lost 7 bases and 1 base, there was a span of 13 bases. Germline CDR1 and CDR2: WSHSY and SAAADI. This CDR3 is CASKPGRANTEAFF. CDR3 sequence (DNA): TGCGCCAGCAAACCGGGACGGGCGAACACTGAAGCTTTCTTT.

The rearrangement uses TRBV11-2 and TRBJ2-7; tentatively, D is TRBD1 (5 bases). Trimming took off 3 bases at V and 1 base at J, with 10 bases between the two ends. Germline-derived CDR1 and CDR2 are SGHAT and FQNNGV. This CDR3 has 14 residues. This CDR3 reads CASSLRQQSYEQYF. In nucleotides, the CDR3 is TGTGCCAGCAGCTTGCGACAGCAGTCCTACGAGCAGTACTTC.

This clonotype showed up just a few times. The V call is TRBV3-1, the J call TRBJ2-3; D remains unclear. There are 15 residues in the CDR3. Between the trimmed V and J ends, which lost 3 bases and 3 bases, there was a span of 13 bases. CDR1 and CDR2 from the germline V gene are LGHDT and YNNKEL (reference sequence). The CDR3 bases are TGTGCCAGCAGCCACATTATAGGAAGTACAGATACGCAGTATTTT. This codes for CASSHIIGSTDTQYF.

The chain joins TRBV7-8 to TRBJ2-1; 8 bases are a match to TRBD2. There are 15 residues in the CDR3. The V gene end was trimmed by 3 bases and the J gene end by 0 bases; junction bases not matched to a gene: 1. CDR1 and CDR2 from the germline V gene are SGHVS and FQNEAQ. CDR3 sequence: CASSFGGASYNEQFF. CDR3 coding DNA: TGTGCCAGCAGCTTCGGGGGGGCCTCCTACAATGAGCAGTTCTTC. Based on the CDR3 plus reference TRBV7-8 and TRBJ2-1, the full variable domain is GAGVSQSPRYKVAKRGQDVALRCDPISGHVSLFWYQQALGQGPEFLTYFQNEAQLDKSGLPSDRFFAERPEGSVSTLKIQRTQQEDSAVYLCASSFGGASYNEQFFGPGTRLTVL.